This TCR beta chain originates from a study of T cells in Graves' hyperthyroidism and ophthalmopathy. Exclusion criteria comprised uncontrolled infection, other autoimmune disease, pregnancy or lactation. Looked up from germline, CDR1 is MDHEN and CDR2 is SYDVKM. V lost 6 bases and J lost 4; bases outside the gene matches: 8. This CDR3 is 15 amino acids long. TCR beta CDR3 regions were amplified from RNA transcripts. RT-PCR in the first round (using the HTBI primer set) targeted the TCR CDR3. TCRdb reanalysed the multiplex PCR reads using MiXCR and keeps one entry per CDR3 protein. The table lists approximately 400,000 distinct CDR3 sequences, less than 20% of them singletons. In this sample, this clonotype turned up many times. The antigen is unknown. The study, taken as a whole, reports: Model predictions of ophthalmopathy came a median roughly 6.7 months before onset.

The sample was blood. The receptor's source is a young woman with Graves' hyperthyroidism. The V and J genes are TRBV28 and TRBJ1-2; 10 nucleotides line up with TRBD1. In DNA, the CDR3 is TGTGCCAGCAGCCACAGACAGGGGGCATTCTATGGCTACACCTTC. This sequence encodes CASSHRQGAFYGYTF.